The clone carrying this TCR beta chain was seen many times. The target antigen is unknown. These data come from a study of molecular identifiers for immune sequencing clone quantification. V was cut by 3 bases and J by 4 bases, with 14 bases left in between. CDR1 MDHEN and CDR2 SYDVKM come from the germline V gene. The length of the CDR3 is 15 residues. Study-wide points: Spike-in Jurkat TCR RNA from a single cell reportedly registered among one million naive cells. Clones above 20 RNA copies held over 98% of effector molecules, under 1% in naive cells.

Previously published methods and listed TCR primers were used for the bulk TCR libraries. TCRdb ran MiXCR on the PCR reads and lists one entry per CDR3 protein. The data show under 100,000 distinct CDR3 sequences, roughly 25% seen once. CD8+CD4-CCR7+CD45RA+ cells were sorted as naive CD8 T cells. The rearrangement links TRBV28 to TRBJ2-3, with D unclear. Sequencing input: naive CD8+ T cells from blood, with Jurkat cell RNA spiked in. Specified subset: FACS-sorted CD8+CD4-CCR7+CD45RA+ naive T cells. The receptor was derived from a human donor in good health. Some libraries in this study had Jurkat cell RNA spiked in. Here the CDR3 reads CASSFSRPGSDTQYF. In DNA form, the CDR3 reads TGTGCCAGCAGTTTCAGCAGGCCCGGTTCAGATACGCAGTATTTT. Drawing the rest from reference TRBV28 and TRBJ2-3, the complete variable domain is DVKVTQSSRYLVKRTGEKVFLECVQDMDHENMFWYRQDPGLGLRLIYFSYDVKMKEKGDIPEGYSVSREKKERFSLILESASTNQTSMYLCASSFSRPGSDTQYFGPGTRLTVL.